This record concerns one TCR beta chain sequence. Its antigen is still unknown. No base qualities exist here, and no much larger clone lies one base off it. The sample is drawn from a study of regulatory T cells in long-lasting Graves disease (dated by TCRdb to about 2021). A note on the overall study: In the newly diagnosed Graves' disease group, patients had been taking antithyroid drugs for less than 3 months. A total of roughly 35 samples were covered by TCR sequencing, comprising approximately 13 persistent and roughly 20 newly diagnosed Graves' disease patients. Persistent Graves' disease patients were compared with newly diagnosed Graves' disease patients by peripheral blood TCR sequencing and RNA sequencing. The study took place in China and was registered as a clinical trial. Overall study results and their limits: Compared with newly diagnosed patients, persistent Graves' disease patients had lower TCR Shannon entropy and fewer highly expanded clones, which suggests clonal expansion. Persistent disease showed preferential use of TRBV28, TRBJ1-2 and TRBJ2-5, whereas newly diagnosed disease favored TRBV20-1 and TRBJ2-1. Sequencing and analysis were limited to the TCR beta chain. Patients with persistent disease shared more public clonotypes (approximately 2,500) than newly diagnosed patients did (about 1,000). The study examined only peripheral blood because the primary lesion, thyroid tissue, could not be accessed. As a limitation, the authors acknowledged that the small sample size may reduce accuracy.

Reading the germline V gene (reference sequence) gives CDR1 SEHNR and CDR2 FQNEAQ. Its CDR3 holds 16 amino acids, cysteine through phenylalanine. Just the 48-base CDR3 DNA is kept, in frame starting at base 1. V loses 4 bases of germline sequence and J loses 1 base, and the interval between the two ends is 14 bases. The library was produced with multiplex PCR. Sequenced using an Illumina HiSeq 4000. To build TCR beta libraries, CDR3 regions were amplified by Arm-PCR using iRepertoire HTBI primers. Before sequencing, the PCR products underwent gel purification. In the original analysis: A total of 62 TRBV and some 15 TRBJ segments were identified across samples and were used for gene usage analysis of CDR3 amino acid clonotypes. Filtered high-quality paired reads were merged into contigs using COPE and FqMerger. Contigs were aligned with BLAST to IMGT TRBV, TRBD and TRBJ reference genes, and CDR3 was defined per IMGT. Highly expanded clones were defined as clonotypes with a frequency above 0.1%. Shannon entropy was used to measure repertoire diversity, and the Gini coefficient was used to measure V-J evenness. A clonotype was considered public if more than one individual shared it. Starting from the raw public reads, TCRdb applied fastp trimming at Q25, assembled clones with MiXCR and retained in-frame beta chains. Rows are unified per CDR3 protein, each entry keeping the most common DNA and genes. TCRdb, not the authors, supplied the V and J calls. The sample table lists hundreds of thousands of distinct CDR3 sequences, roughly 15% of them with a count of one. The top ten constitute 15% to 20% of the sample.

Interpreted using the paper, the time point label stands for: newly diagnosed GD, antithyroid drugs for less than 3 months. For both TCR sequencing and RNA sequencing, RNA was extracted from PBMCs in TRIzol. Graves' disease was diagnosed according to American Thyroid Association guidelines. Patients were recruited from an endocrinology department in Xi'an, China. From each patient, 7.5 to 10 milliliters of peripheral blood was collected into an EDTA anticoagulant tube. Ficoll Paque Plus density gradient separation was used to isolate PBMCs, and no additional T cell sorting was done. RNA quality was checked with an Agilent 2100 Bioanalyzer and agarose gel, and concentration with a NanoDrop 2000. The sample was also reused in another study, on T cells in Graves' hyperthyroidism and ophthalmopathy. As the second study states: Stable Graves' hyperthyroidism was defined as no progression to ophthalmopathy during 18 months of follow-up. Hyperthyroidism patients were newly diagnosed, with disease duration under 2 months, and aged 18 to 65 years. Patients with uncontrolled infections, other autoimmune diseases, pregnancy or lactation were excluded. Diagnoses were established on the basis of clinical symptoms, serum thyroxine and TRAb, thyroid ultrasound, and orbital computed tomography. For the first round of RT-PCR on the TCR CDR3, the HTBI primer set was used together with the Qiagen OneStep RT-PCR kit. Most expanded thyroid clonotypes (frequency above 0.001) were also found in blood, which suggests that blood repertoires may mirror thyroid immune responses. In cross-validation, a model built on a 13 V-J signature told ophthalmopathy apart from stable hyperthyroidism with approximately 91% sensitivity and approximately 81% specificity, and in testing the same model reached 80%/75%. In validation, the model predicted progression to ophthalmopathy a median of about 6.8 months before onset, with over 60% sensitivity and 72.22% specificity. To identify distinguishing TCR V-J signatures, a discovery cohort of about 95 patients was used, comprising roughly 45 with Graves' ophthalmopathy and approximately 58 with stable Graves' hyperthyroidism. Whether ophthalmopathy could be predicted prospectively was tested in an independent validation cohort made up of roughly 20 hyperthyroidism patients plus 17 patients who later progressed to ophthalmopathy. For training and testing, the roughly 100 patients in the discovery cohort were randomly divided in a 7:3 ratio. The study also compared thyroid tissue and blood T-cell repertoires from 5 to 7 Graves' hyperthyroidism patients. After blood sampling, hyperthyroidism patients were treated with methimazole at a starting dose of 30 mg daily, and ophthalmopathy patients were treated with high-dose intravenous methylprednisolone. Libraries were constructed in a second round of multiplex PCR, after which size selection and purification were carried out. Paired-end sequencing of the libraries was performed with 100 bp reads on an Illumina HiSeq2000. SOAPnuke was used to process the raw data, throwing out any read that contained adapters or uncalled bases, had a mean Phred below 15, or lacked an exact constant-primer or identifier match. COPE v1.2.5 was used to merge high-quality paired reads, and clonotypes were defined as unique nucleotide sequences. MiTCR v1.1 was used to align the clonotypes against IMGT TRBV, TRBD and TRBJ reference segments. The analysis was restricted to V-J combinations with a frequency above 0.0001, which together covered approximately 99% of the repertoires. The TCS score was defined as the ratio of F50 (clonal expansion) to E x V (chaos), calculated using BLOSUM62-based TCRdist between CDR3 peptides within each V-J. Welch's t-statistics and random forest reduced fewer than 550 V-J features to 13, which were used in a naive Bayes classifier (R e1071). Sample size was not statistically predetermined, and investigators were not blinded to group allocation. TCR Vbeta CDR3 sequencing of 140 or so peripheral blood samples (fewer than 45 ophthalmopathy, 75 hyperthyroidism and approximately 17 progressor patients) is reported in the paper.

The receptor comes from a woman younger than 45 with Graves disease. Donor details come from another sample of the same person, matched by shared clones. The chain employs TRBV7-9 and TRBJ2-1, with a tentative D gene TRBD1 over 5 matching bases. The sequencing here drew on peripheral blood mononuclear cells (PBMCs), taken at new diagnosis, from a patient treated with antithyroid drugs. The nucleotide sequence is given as TGTGCCAGCAGCTCCGACCTGGCAGGGTCCTACAATGAGCAGTTCTTC. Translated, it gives CASSSDLAGSYNEQFF.